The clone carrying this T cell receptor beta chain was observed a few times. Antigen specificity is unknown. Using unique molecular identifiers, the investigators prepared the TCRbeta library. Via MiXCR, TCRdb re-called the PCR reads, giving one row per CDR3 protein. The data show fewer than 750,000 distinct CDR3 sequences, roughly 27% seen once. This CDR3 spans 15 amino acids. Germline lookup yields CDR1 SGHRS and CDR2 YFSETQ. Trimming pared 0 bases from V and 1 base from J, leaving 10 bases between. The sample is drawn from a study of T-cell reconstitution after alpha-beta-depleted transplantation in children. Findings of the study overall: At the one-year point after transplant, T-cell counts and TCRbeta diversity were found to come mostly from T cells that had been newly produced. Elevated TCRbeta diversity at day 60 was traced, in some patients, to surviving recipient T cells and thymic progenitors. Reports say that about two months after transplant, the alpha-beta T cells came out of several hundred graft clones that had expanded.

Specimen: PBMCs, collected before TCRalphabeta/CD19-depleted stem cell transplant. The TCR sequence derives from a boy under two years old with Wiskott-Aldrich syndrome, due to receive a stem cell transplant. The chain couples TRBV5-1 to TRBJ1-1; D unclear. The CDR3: CASSLAFPGNTEAFF. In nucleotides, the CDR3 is TGCGCCAGCAGCTTGGCTTTCCCAGGGAACACTGAAGCTTTCTTT. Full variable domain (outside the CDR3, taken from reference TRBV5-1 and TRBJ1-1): KAGVTQTPRYLIKTRGQQVTLSCSPISGHRSVSWYQQTPGQGLQFLFEYFSETQRNKGNFPGRFSGRQFSNSRSEMNVSTLELGDSALYLCASSLAFPGNTEAFFGQGTRLTVV.